Reported below is one T cell receptor beta chain. The antigen remains unidentified. The repertoire was sequenced with immunoSEQ multiplex PCR; TCRdb's copy has only in-frame clones and lacks some. The sample lists roughly 1,500,000 clones; approximately 98.5% were seen once. The CDR3 has 15 amino acids. Germline V gene lookup returns CDR1 MNHNY and CDR2 SVGAGI (reference sequence). V lost 8 bases, J lost 0 bases, and 15 bases lay in between. This sample is part of a study of shared clonotypes between healthy human individuals. Broader study findings: Between several donors, naive CD4 clonotypes were shared at a level of about 5%. Limited genetic and exposure-history diversity came from having few donors.

Specimen: naive CD4+ T cells sorted from blood. Subset noted: CD45RA+ positively selected. This chain joins TRBV6-6 and TRBJ2-3; the D gene is possibly TRBD1 (5 bases). This TCR was sampled from a man in his thirties or forties in good health. In DNA form, the CDR3 reads TGTGCCAGCTTTCTTCGCAGGGCTAGCACAGATACGCAGTATTTT. This codes for CASFLRRASTDTQYF.